The source of this TCR beta chain is a study of T cell responses to AZD1222 COVID-19 vaccine. The CDR3 length is 15 residues. Germline lookup yields CDR1 LNHDA and CDR2 SQIVND (reference sequence). The ends were cut back, 6 bases at V and 1 base at J, with 16 bases in the middle. This table comes from immunoSEQ multiplex PCR, and its TCRdb copy is limited to in-frame clones, with some not included. The table lists about 150,000 clones, roughly 87% of them singletons. Here the sequenced sample was peripheral blood, taken on day 0 of AZD1222 vaccination. The receptor was isolated from an adult in good health. The chain couples TRBV19 to TRBJ2-7; D not resolved. CDR3 DNA: TGTGCCAGTAGCACAAGGACCTCCGGGTCCTACGAGCAGTACTTC. It translates to CASSTRTSGSYEQYF.